These T cell receptor beta chains were read from a single sample in a study of regulatory T cells in long-lasting Graves disease. Each CDR3 protein is one row after TCRdb ran MiXCR on the multiplex PCR reads. The data hold 400,000 to 500,000 distinct CDR3 sequences, with about a sixth observed a single time. These data also featured in a second study, about T cells in Graves' hyperthyroidism and ophthalmopathy.

The sample in question was peripheral blood mononuclear cells (PBMCs), obtained at new diagnosis, from a patient treated with antithyroid drugs. The receptors derive from a woman aged 25 to 39 with Graves disease. The CDR3 runs from the conserved cysteine through the conserved F or W. A D gene is named only where the DNA matches it firmly. Clone size is not always given. Where it is, it says once, few, many or a class for expanded clones.

V,J,size,D,CDR3,DNA
TRBV28,TRBJ2-2,many,.,CASPDTYTGELFF,TGTGCCAGCCCAGACACCTACACCGGGGAGCTGTTTTTT
TRBV3-1,TRBJ2-1,many,TRBD1,CASSQVEGAVEQFF,TGTGCCAGCAGCCAAGTCGAGGGGGCGGTTGAGCAGTTCTTC
TRBV2,TRBJ2-7,many,.,CASSRGSSYEQYF,TGTGCCAGCTCCCGCGGCAGCTCCTACGAGCAGTACTTC
TRBV7-8,TRBJ2-1,many,TRBD1,CASSFDRGVHNEQFF,TGTGCCAGCAGCTTTGACAGGGGCGTGCACAATGAGCAGTTCTTC
TRBV20-1,TRBJ2-7,.,TRBD2,CSASLAGRPYEQYF,TGCAGTGCTAGTCTAGCGGGCCGACCCTACGAGCAGTACTTC
TRBV11-2,TRBJ2-2,many,.,CASSPPRLVKTGELFF,TGTGCCAGCAGCCCGCCCCGGCTAGTGAAGACCGGGGAGCTGTTTTTT
TRBV27,TRBJ1-5,few,.,CASSLSGIEPQHF,TGTGCCAGCAGTTTATCCGGGATTGAGCCCCAGCATTTT
TRBV18,TRBJ1-1,many,TRBD1,CASSLDRDREAFF,TGTGCCAGCTCACTAGACCGGGACAGGGAAGCTTTCTTT
TRBV18,TRBJ2-5,.,TRBD1,CASSHQDRGVQETQYF,TGTGCCAGCTCCCATCAGGACAGGGGAGTTCAAGAGACCCAGTACTTC
TRBV6-2/TRBV6-3,TRBJ2-3,many,.,CASSYFTGDGSSDTQYF,TGTGCCAGCAGTTACTTCACGGGGGACGGCTCATCAGATACGCAGTATTTT
TRBV24-1,TRBJ2-1,many,TRBD1,CATSAYPPDRDNEQFF,TGTGCCACCAGTGCCTACCCTCCGGACAGGGACAATGAGCAGTTCTTC
TRBV5-1,TRBJ2-7,few,TRBD2,CASSFSGRRNEQYF,TGCGCCAGCAGCTTCAGCGGGAGGAGGAACGAGCAGTACTTC
TRBV2,TRBJ2-2,many,.,CASSPLGRSRGEGAFF,TGTGCCAGTTCTCCACTAGGCCGATCCAGGGGGGAAGGGGCGTTTTTT
TRBV27,TRBJ1-1,.,.,CASRKATEAFF,TGTGCCAGCCGGAAAGCCACTGAAGCTTTCTTT
TRBV5-1,TRBJ2-1,many,TRBD2,CASSLPSGIRSEQFF,TGCGCCAGCAGCTTGCCTAGCGGGATACGCAGTGAGCAGTTCTTC
TRBV20-1,TRBJ2-5,many,TRBD2,CSAREGGLETQYF,TGCAGTGCTAGAGAGGGAGGGCTTGAGACCCAGTACTTC
TRBV13,TRBJ2-7,many,.,CASSLAEAQRVSYEQYF,TGTGCCAGCAGCTTAGCCGAGGCACAGCGGGTGTCCTACGAGCAGTACTTC
TRBV5-1,TRBJ2-5,many,.,CASSLGQYYQETQYF,TGCGCCAGCAGCTTGGGACAGTATTACCAAGAGACCCAGTACTTC
TRBV27,TRBJ1-5,many,.,CASSRTENQPQHF,TGTGCCAGCAGTCGGACGGAAAATCAGCCCCAGCATTTT
TRBV29-1,TRBJ2-1,.,.,CSVYGDLNEQFF,TGCAGCGTTTACGGGGACTTAAATGAGCAGTTCTTC
TRBV5-8,TRBJ1-2,few,.,CASSLSRGGRGNYGYTF,TGTGCCAGCAGCTTATCCCGCGGGGGCCGTGGAAACTATGGCTACACCTTC
TRBV11-2,TRBJ2-7,many,.,CASSLEPAITYEQYF,TGTGCCAGCAGCTTAGAGCCAGCCATTACCTACGAGCAGTACTTC
TRBV12-3/TRBV12-4,TRBJ1-2,many,.,CASRVRGHYGYTF,TGTGCCAGCAGGGTCCGGGGCCACTATGGCTACACCTTC
TRBV27,TRBJ2-1,many,TRBD1,CASSPGQVGNEQFF,TGTGCCAGCAGCCCGGGACAGGTTGGAAATGAGCAGTTCTTC
TRBV28,TRBJ2-1,many,.,CASSLVRGPYNEQFF,TGTGCCAGCAGTTTGGTGCGGGGGCCGTACAATGAGCAGTTCTTC
TRBV12-5,TRBJ1-5,few,TRBD1,CASGLVGARDRDAYSNQPQHF,TGTGCTAGTGGTTTGGTCGGGGCCCGGGACAGGGACGCTTATAGCAATCAGCCCCAGCATTTT
TRBV12-3/TRBV12-4,TRBJ2-1,few,TRBD2,CASSPRRRTSGSEEQFF,TGTGCCAGCAGTCCCAGAAGACGGACTAGCGGGAGTGAGGAGCAGTTCTTC
TRBV20-1,TRBJ2-7,.,TRBD2,CSARSQRDRISIWF,TGCAGTGCTAGAAGCCAGCGGGATAGAATAAGTATCTGGTTC
TRBV7-2,TRBJ2-7,many,.,CASSLIVGVRTYEQYF,TGTGCCAGCAGCTTAATTGTCGGGGTTAGAACCTACGAGCAGTACTTC
TRBV25-1,TRBJ2-7,few,.,CASSFLGGYEQYF,TGTGCCAGCAGTTTCCTTGGGGGCTACGAGCAGTACTTC
TRBV28,TRBJ2-7,many,TRBD1,CASSQQGDDEQYF,TGTGCCAGCAGTCAACAGGGGGACGACGAGCAGTACTTC
TRBV30,TRBJ2-1,.,TRBD2,CAWRGGGTRGGSSYNEQFF,TGTGCCTGGAGAGGTGGCGGGACCCGAGGCGGGAGCTCCTACAATGAGCAGTTCTTC
TRBV29-1,TRBJ2-1,.,TRBD2,CSVEQGLASDEQFF,TGCAGCGTTGAACAGGGACTAGCCAGCGATGAGCAGTTCTTC